This TCR beta chain was sequenced during a study of T cells in Graves' hyperthyroidism and ophthalmopathy. Overall study findings and caveats: The model foresaw ophthalmopathy a median about 6.1 months prior to onset.

Trimming cost V 5 bases and J 8 bases, with 19 bases left between them. Germline V CDR1 and CDR2: MDHEN, SYDVKM. This CDR3 contains 15 residues. TCR beta CDR3 regions were amplified from RNA transcripts. The HTBI primer set served for first-round RT-PCR of the TCR CDR3. TCRdb recomputed calls from the multiplex PCR reads with MiXCR, one row per CDR3 protein. There are hundreds of thousands of distinct CDR3 sequences in the sample; 20% occur only once, and about 35% lies in the top ten. This clonotype occurred many times. Its antigen is unknown. The origin of this receptor is a man aged 30 to 45 with Graves' ophthalmopathy. The rearrangement joins TRBV28 to TRBJ1-3; the D gene is possibly TRBD1 (5 bases). The source material was blood. This CDR3 reads CASSDSTETRDTIYF. The CDR3 nucleotides read TGTGCCAGCAGTGACTCGACAGAAACAAGGGACACCATATATTTT.